The clone carrying this T cell receptor (beta chain) was counted ten times or more. TCR cDNA was made by 5'RACE template switching, adding a universal primer site and UMIs. Using its own MiXCR run on the 5' RACE reads, TCRdb lists one record per CDR3 protein. This table holds approximately 120,000 distinct CDR3 sequences, roughly 10% found once. This record comes from a study of T cells after yellow fever vaccination. The CDR3 spans 12 residues. The ends were cut back, 5 bases at V and 10 bases at J, with 12 bases in the middle. This specimen consisted of CD8+ T cells sorted from PBMCs, obtained on the day of the yellow fever booster vaccination. The TCR originated in a man aged 18 to 29 who received the YFV17D yellow fever vaccine. The rearrangement joins TRBV12-3 or TRBV12-4 to TRBJ2-1; no firm D call. The CDR3 DNA is TGTGCCAGCAGTCCCACCCGATACGAGCAGTTCTTC. As protein: CASSPTRYEQFF.